This TCR beta chain was recovered during a study of blood T cell repertoires in COVID-19. Looking at the study overall: Samples taken during acute and convalescent COVID-19 were collected in the United States, Italy and Spain. Nucleic acid was either cDNA or gDNA, and it came from T cells, B-cell-depleted T cells, or PBMCs.

Original analysis: From reference gene primer amplification, estimates of nucleated cell counts were derived. Assay: immunoSEQ multiplex PCR; the TCRdb copy retains only in-frame clones and omits some. D and trimming come from the DNA, and the V and J calls and clone size come from that table. Of about 73,000 clones in the sample, over 85% were seen once. This TCR was sampled from a woman of 80 years or more with active or convalescent COVID-19. Sequenced sample: peripheral blood.

This chain's CDR3 is CASSLGRDSDTQYF. The CDR3 DNA is TGTGCCAGCAGCTTGGGGCGGGACTCTGATACGCAGTATTTT. This chain uses TRBV5-6 with TRBJ2-3; tentative D call: TRBD2 (6 bases). V lost 0 bases, J lost 6 bases, and 11 bases lay in between. The CDR3 is 14 amino acids. The V gene's germline CDR1 is SGHDT and CDR2 YYEEEE.